Below are 9 T cell receptor beta chains sequenced from a single sample in a study of blood T cells in healthy people across ages. With a J-beta primer mix and a sample-barcoded 5' primer, a second PCR ran about 6 to 11 cycles. Each CDR3 protein gets one entry after TCRdb re-called the 5' RACE reads with MiXCR. The profile shows roughly 2 million distinct CDR3 sequences, roughly 52% of them singletons. The material sequenced was blood. The receptors come from a woman aged 40 to 50 in good health.

The chain is built from TRBV7-2 and TRBJ2-7; D not certain. Trimming took 2 bases from V and 3 from J, leaving 8 bases between them. CDR1 is SGHTA, CDR2 FQGNSA, per germline. The CDR3 runs to 13 residues. The CDR3 spells CASSLIENYEQYF. CDR3 coding DNA: TGTGCCAGCAGCTTAATCGAAAACTACGAGCAGTACTTC.

This sequence joins TRBV20-1 and TRBJ1-1; D is undetermined. V gave up 7 bases and J gave up 1 base, with 7 bases separating them. The CDR3 has 11 residues. Looked up from germline, CDR1 is DFQATT and CDR2 is SNEGSKA (reference sequence). The CDR3 reads CSGPKNTEAFF. CDR3 bases: TGCAGTGGGCCAAAGAACACTGAAGCTTTCTTT.

At least ten counts were recorded for this clonotype. This chain links TRBV29-1 with TRBJ2-7, with D possibly TRBD2 on 6 matching bases. V shed 1 base and J shed 4 bases, with 11 bases lying between them. Germline lookup yields CDR1 SQVTM and CDR2 ANQGSEA. This CDR3 region has 13 residues. CDR3 sequence (DNA): TGCAGCGTTGAAGGAGGGACTCATTACGAGCAGTACTTC. Protein: CSVEGGTHYEQYF.

This clonotype was counted a few times. The V call is TRBV12-3 or TRBV12-4, the J call TRBJ2-5; 13 nucleotides match TRBD2. The CDR3 totals 16 residues. The V and J ends lost 4 bases and 5 bases, in that order; junction bases with no gene match: 7. This chain's CDR3 is CASSSGTSGVVETQYF. CDR3 sequence (DNA): TGTGCCAGCAGTTCCGGGACTAGCGGGGTTGTGGAGACCCAGTACTTC.

The chain recombines TRBV7-2 with TRBJ2-3, with unresolved D. The CDR3 has 17 amino acids. V lost 2 bases and J lost 0, with 15 bases in between. The germline CDR1 and CDR2 sequences are SGHTA and FQGNSA. The CDR3 region is CASSLRPPHLSTDTQYF. The CDR3 nucleotides are TGTGCCAGCAGCTTACGACCCCCCCATCTAAGCACAGATACGCAGTATTTT.

This clonotype was recorded a few times. V and J are TRBV28 and TRBJ1-5, with D tentatively TRBD1 (5 bases). Deletions cut 7 bases from V and 2 bases from J, with 15 bases between. This CDR3 region has 15 residues. Germline V gene lookup returns CDR1 MDHEN and CDR2 SYDVKM. The CDR3 protein is CASTVGPGRNQPQHF. Here the CDR3 DNA reads TGTGCCAGCACCGTGGGGCCAGGGCGCAATCAGCCCCAGCATTTT.

This clonotype has just a few counts. V and J are TRBV6-5 and TRBJ1-5, with TRBD1 matching 11 bases. Germline values: CDR1 MNHEY, CDR2 SVGAGI. The V segment lost 4 bases and the J segment 4 bases; nucleotides outside the gene matches: 6. The CDR3 has 16 residues. The CDR3: CASSSGQGGPNQPQHF. The CDR3 DNA reads as TGTGCCAGCAGTTCGGGACAGGGGGGCCCTAATCAGCCCCAGCATTTT.

The chain employs TRBV7-2 and TRBJ2-7, with D perhaps TRBD1 (6 bases). V was clipped by 4 bases and J by 5 bases, with 15 bases between them. The CDR3 has 14 amino acids. Germline V gene sequence: CDR1 SGHTA, CDR2 FQGNSA. This CDR3 reads CASSSTGSPDEQYF. The CDR3 nucleotides are TGTGCCAGCAGCTCGACAGGTAGCCCCGACGAGCAGTACTTC.

This clonotype was detected a few times. The chain has TRBV7-2 and TRBJ2-1, with D possibly being TRBD2 (6 bases). The CDR3 sequence is 16 residues long. Germline V gives CDR1 SGHTA, CDR2 FQGNSA. V was cut by 6 bases and J by 5 bases, with 20 bases left in between. The chain's CDR3 is CASRRRGTGINNEQFF. The DNA for the CDR3 is TGTGCCAGCAGAAGACGGGGGACGGGGATAAACAATGAGCAGTTCTTC.